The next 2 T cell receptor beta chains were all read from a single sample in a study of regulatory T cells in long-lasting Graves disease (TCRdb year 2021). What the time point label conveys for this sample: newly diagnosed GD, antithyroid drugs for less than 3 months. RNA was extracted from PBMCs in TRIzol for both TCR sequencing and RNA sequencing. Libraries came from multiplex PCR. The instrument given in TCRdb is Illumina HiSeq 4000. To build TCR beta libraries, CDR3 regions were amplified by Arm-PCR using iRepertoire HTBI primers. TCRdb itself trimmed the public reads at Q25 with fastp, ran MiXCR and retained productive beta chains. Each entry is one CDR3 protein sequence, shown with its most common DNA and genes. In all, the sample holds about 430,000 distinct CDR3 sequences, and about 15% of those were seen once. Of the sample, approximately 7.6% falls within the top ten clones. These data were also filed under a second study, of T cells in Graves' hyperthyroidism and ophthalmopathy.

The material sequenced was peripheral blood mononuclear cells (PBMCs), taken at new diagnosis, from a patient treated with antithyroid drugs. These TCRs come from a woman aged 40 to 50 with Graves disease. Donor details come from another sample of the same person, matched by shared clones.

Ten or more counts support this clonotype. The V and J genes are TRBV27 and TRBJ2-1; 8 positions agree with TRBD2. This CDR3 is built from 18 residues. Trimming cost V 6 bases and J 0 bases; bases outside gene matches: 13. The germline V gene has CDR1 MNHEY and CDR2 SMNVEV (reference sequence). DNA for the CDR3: TGTGCCAGCAGACCGAGGGGGGGGGCGGGAGGCTCCTACAATGAGCAGTTCTTC. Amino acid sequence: CASRPRGGAGGSYNEQFF.

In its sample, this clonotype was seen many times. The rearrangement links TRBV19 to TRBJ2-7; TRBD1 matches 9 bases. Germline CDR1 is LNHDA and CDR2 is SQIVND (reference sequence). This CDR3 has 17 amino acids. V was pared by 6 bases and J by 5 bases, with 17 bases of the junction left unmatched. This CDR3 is CASSFKTPGTGTNEQYF. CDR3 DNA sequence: TGTGCCAGTAGCTTTAAAACCCCCGGGACAGGGACTAACGAGCAGTACTTC.